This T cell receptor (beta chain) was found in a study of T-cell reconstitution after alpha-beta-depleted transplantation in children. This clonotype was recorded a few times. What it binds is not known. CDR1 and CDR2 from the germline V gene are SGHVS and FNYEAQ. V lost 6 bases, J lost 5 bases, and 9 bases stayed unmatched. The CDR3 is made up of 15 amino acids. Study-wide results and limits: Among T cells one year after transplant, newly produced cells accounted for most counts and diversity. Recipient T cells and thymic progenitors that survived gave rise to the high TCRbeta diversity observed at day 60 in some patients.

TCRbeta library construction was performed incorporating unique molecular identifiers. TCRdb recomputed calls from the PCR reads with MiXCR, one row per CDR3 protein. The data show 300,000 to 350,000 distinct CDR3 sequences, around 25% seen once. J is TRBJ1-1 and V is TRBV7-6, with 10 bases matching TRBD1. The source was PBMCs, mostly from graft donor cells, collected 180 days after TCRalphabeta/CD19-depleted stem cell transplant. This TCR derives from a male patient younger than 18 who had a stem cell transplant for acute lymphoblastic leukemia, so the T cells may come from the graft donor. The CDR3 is CASSRTGGRRTEAFF. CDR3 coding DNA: TGTGCCAGCAGTCGGACAGGGGGAAGGAGGACTGAAGCTTTCTTT.